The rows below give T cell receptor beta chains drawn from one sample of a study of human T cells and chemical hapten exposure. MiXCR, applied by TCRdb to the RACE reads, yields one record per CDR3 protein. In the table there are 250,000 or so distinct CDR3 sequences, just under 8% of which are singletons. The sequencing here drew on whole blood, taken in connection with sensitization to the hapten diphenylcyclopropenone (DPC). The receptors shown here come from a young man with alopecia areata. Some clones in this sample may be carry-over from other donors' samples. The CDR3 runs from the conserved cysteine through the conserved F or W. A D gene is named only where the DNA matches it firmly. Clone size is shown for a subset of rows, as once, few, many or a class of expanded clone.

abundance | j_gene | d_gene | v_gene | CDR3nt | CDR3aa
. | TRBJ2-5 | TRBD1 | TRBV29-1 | TGCAGCGTTGATACAGGGGACAATAAAAAAGAGACCCAGTACTTC | CSVDTGDNKKETQYF
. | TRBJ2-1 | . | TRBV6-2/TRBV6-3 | TGTGCCAGCAGTTACTCCGGGGGAAGTGAGCAGTTCTTC | CASSYSGGSEQFF
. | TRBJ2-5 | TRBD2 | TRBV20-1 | TGCAGTGCTAGGGGAGGGGAAGAGACCCAGTACTTC | CSARGGEETQYF
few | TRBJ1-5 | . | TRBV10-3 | TGTGCCATCTGGGGGGGAGATAATCAGCCCCAGCATTTT | CAIWGGDNQPQHF
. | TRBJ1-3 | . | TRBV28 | TGTGCCAGCAGTTTAGAAAGGGAGCTATCTGGAAACACCATATATTTT | CASSLERELSGNTIYF
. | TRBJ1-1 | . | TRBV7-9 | TGTGCCAGCAGCTTATTGGAAGCTTTCTTT | CASSLLEAFF
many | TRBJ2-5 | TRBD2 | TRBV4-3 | TGCGCCAGCAGCCAGACTAGCGGGAAAGAGACCCAGTACTTC | CASSQTSGKETQYF
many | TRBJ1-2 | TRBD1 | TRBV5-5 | TGTGCCAGCAGCTTGGCCGGACAGGGGCGCTATGGCTACACCTTC | CASSLAGQGRYGYTF
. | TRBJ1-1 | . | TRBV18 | TGTGCCAGCTCACCACCTGAACCCCCTGAAGCTTTCTTT | CASSPPEPPEAFF
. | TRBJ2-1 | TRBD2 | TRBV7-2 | TGTGCCAGCAGCTTAAGAGCGGGGGACCCGAACAATGAGCAGTTCTTC | CASSLRAGDPNNEQFF
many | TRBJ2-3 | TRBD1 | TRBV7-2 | TGTGCCAGCAGCTTAGCCCTGGGACAGGGATCAGATACGCAGTATTTT | CASSLALGQGSDTQYF
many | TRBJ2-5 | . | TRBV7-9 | TGTGCCAGCAGCCCGCGCGCGGAGACGGGGACCCAGTACTTC | CASSPRAETGTQYF
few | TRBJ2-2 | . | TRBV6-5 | TGTGCCAGCAGGCCCGAGTGGGAAGGAGACGCGAACACCGGGGAGCTGTTTTTT | CASRPEWEGDANTGELFF
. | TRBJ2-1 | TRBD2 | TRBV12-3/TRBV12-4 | TGTGCCAGCAAAAAACTAGCGCGGGAAACCTACAATGAGCAGTTCTTC | CASKKLARETYNEQFF
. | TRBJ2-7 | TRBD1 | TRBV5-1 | TGCGCCAGCAGCGAGGGACAGCCTTACGAGCAGTACTTC | CASSEGQPYEQYF
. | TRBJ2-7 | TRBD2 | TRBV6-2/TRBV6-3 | TGTGCCAGCAGTAGGGGACTACGCCCCTACGAGCAGTACTTC | CASSRGLRPYEQYF
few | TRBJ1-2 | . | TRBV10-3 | TGTGCCATCAGAAGACAGGCAGAAGCTGGCTACACCTTC | CAIRRQAEAGYTF